The clone carrying this T cell receptor beta chain has more than one count but fewer than ten. Its antigen remains unidentified. Per germline, CDR1 LNHDA and CDR2 SQIVND (reference sequence). The CDR3 has 15 amino acids. V lost 3 bases to trimming and J lost 5 bases, with 14 bases between them. This sample is drawn from a study of identical twins. General study points: Insertions ran lower in abundant cord blood beta clonotypes, though not in memory repertoires.

Unique molecular identifiers were present on the cDNA, and a universal primer site came from template switching. TCRdb reanalysed the 5' RACE reads using MiXCR and keeps one entry per CDR3 protein. The sample includes approximately 680,000 distinct CDR3 sequences, 7.1% of them seen just once. The data were also submitted as part of a second study, on yellow fever vaccine responses in identical twins. That study reports: The authors reported partly convergent, partly personalized vaccine responses in identical twins.

Sequencing used PBMCs. The rearrangement uses TRBV19 and TRBJ1-5; D remains ambiguous. The TCR sequence derives from a woman under 30 in good health. CDR3 bases: TGTGCCAGTAGTATTCCCGGGATCCGAGATCAGCCCCAGCATTTT. Translating it yields CASSIPGIRDQPQHF.